Listed below are T cell receptor beta chains from one sample, sequenced in a study of cytomegalovirus exposure and HLA in healthy donors. Produced via immunoSEQ multiplex PCR; TCRdb's table is partial and in-frame only. The table shows 150,000 or so clones, with around 81% occurring only once. Sequences were obtained from PBMCs. The receptor set was obtained from a man aged 50 to 60 in good health and CMV-seronegative. Each CDR3 is given with its conserved first and last residue. D genes are given only for firm matches. The size field is filled for only some rows; it gives once, few, many or a size class.

few TRBJ1-2 - TRBV30 TGTGCCTGGAGTGTAGCCCCCACCTTGAACTATGGCTACACCTTC CAWSVAPTLNYGYTF
- TRBJ1-2 TRBD1 TRBV6-5 TGTGCCAGCAGCACCCCGGGACAGGGGAACTATGGCTACACCTTC CASSTPGQGNYGYTF
- TRBJ2-7 - TRBV7-2 TGTGCCAGCAGCTTTCATCGGGAGAGGGGTAGAGGCGAGCAGTACTTC CASSFHRERGRGEQYF
- TRBJ2-3 TRBD2 TRBV7-2 TGTGCCAGCAGCCGCCGACTGGCTAGCGGGGGGGCTGTAGGGGATACGCAGTATTTT CASSRRLASGGAVGDTQYF
few TRBJ2-7 TRBD1 TRBV5-1 TGCGCCAGCAGCTCACAGGGCCTCAGGGGGAGCGAGCAGTACTTC CASSSQGLRGSEQYF
- TRBJ2-5 TRBD2 TRBV28 TGTGCCAGCAACCCTAGCGGGAGTAGAATGCAAGAGACCCAGTACTTC CASNPSGSRMQETQYF
- TRBJ1-2 - TRBV5-6 TGTGCCAGCAGCCAACCAGGGGAACCAGCTAACTATGGCTACACCTTC CASSQPGEPANYGYTF
- TRBJ2-3 - TRBV2 TGTGCCAGCAGTGCTGTTGCGGGAACAGATACGCAGTATTTT CASSAVAGTDTQYF
- TRBJ2-5 - TRBV11-3 TGTGCCAGCAGCTTAGGTGGCGGGGAAGAGACCCAGTACTTC CASSLGGGEETQYF
- TRBJ2-1 - TRBV27 TGTGCCAGCAGTTCCGTTCCGGGGTACAATGAGCAGTTCTTC CASSSVPGYNEQFF